A selection of T cell receptor beta chains follows, all from one sample in a study of Graves' ophthalmopathy and Graves' hyperthyroidism. TCRdb fed the multiplex PCR reads into MiXCR, producing one record per CDR3 protein. The profile shows hundreds of thousands of distinct CDR3 sequences, 22% of them singletons. The sequencing sample was made of peripheral blood. Receptors were obtained from a young woman with stable Graves' hyperthyroidism. Some clones in this sample may be carry-over from other donors' samples. The CDR3 runs from the conserved cysteine through the conserved F or W. D genes are given only for firm matches. Not every row has a clone size; where given, it reads once, few, many or a size class.

v_gene	d_gene	j_gene	abundance	CDR3aa	CDR3nt
TRBV12-3/TRBV12-4	NA	TRBJ2-7	NA	CASSLVTGGAYEQYF	TGTGCCAGCAGTTTAGTAACAGGGGGGGCGTACGAGCAGTACTTC
TRBV6-2/TRBV6-3	NA	TRBJ1-5	NA	CASSYRTAHQPQHF	TGTGCCAGCAGTTACAGGACAGCCCATCAGCCCCAGCATTTT
TRBV11-2	NA	TRBJ2-5	NA	CASSRNWDSQETQYF	TGTGCCAGCAGCCGTAATTGGGACTCCCAAGAGACCCAGTACTTC
TRBV20-1	TRBD2	TRBJ2-7	NA	CSASREWEQYF	TGCAGTGCGTCGCGGGAGTGGGAGCAGTACTTC
TRBV9	TRBD1	TRBJ1-1	few	CASSVLPTGLAEAFF	TGTGCCAGCAGCGTACTACCGACAGGGTTGGCTGAAGCTTTCTTT
TRBV5-5	NA	TRBJ1-5	few	CASSKDSFNQPQHF	TGTGCCAGCAGCAAGGACAGCTTCAATCAGCCCCAGCATTTT
TRBV5-1	NA	TRBJ2-4	NA	CASSPGTGNIQYF	TGCGCCAGCAGCCCTGGAACGGGAAACATTCAGTACTTC
TRBV6-2/TRBV6-3	NA	TRBJ2-7	many	CASSYSGLGEQYF	TGTGCCAGCAGTTACTCAGGGCTAGGGGAGCAGTACTTC
TRBV2	NA	TRBJ2-7	many	CASSDSYYEQYF	TGTGCCAGCAGCGACAGCTACTACGAGCAGTACTTC
TRBV5-1	TRBD2	TRBJ2-2	many	CASSSTSGGANTGELFF	TGCGCCAGCAGCTCGACTAGCGGGGGCGCGAACACCGGGGAGCTGTTTTTT
TRBV7-8	TRBD1	TRBJ1-2	many	CASSFRDSVPYGYTF	TGTGCCAGCAGCTTCCGGGACAGTGTGCCTTATGGCTACACCTTC
TRBV19	TRBD1	TRBJ2-7	NA	CASSPDRTSYEQYF	TGTGCCAGTAGTCCGGACAGGACCTCCTACGAGCAGTACTTC
TRBV27	TRBD1	TRBJ1-1	few	CASSSRDRGPVGTEAFF	TGTGCCAGCAGTTCCCGGGACAGGGGGCCGGTGGGTACTGAAGCTTTCTTT
TRBV9	NA	TRBJ2-5	many	CASSPAIGLGETQYF	TGTGCCAGCAGCCCGGCGATCGGGTTGGGTGAGACCCAGTACTTC
TRBV11-2	NA	TRBJ1-2	NA	CASSFLLGIAAGEDYGYTF	TGTGCCAGCAGCTTTTTGTTGGGAATCGCGGCAGGGGAAGACTATGGCTACACCTTC
TRBV2	TRBD1	TRBJ2-7	many	CASNGDRLYEQYF	TGTGCCAGCAATGGGGACAGGCTGTACGAGCAGTACTTC
TRBV19	NA	TRBJ1-1	few	CASSREGGGYTEAFF	TGTGCCAGTAGTCGTGAAGGCGGGGGGTACACTGAAGCTTTCTTT
TRBV9	TRBD1	TRBJ2-7	many	CASSVEGQGQVQYF	TGTGCCAGCAGCGTAGAGGGACAGGGACAGGTGCAGTACTTC
TRBV25-1	NA	TRBJ2-6	many	CASSENMPNPGQRSGANVLTF	TGTGCCAGCAGTGAAAATATGCCGAATCCGGGACAACGCTCTGGGGCCAACGTCCTGACTTTC
TRBV6-1	NA	TRBJ2-7	many	CASSPPRSSYEQYF	TGTGCCAGCAGCCCGCCGCGGTCCTCCTACGAGCAGTACTTC
TRBV7-3	TRBD1	TRBJ2-7	many	CASSLGQAYSYEQYF	TGTGCCAGCAGCTTAGGACAGGCCTACTCCTACGAGCAGTACTTC
TRBV20-1	TRBD2	TRBJ2-5	many	CSAPRLAGQETQYF	TGCAGTGCTCCCCGACTAGCGGGGCAAGAGACCCAGTACTTC
TRBV6-1	NA	TRBJ2-7	few	CASRETWATYEQYF	TGTGCCAGTCGCGAAACTTGGGCCACCTACGAGCAGTACTTC
TRBV19	NA	TRBJ1-1	NA	CASSDPTANTEAFF	TGTGCCAGTAGTGACCCGACAGCGAACACTGAAGCTTTCTTT
TRBV27	TRBD1	TRBJ1-1	many	CASSTQGEDTEAFF	TGTGCCAGCAGTACACAGGGGGAGGACACTGAAGCTTTCTTT
TRBV19	NA	TRBJ1-1	many	CASSIERMNTEAFF	TGTGCCAGTAGTATAGAACGGATGAACACTGAAGCTTTCTTT
TRBV7-8	NA	TRBJ1-2	few	CASSWDKGIHYGYTF	TGTGCCAGCAGCTGGGACAAGGGCATTCACTATGGCTACACCTTC
TRBV18	NA	TRBJ1-3	NA	CASSPRSERNTIYF	TGTGCCAGCTCACCAAGATCCGAGCGGAACACCATATATTTT
TRBV13	NA	TRBJ1-6	many	CASSLGLVTGDSPLHF	TGTGCCAGCAGCTTAGGCCTTGTGACAGGAGATTCACCCCTCCACTTT
TRBV20-1	TRBD1	TRBJ1-5	many	CSAADRGGNQPQHF	TGCAGTGCCGCAGACAGGGGAGGCAATCAGCCCCAGCATTTT